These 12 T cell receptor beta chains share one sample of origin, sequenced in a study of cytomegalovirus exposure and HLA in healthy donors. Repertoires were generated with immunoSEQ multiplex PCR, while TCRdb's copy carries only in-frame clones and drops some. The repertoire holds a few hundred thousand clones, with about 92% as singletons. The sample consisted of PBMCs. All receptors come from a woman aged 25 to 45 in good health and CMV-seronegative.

The CDR3 sequence is CASSLYRAQGLAVYNEQFF. CDR3 DNA: TGCGCCAGCAGCTTATACAGAGCCCAGGGACTAGCGGTATACAATGAGCAGTTCTTC. The chain links TRBV5-1 to TRBJ2-1, with 11 positions matching TRBD2. V trimming: 2 bases; J trimming: 4 bases; junction bases outside the gene matches: 14. Germline V CDR1 and CDR2: SGHRS, YFSETQ. This CDR3 spans 19 amino acids.

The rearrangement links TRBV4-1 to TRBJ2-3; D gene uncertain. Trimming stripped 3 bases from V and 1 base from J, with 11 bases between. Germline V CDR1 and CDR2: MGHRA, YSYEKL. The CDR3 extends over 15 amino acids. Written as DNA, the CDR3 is TGCGCCAGCAGCCAGCCCCCCGACGGCACAGATACGCAGTATTTT. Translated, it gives CASSQPPDGTDTQYF.

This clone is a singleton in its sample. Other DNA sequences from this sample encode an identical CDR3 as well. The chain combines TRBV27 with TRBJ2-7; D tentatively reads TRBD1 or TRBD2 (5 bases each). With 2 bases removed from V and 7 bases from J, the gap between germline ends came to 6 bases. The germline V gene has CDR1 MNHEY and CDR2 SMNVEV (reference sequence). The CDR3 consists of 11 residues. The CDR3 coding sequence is TGTGCCAGCAGTTTAGGGGGTGAGCAGTACTTC. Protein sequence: CASSLGGEQYF.

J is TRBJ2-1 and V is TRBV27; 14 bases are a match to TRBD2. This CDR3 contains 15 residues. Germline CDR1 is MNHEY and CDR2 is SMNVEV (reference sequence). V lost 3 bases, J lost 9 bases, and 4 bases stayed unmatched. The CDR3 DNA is TGTGCCAGCAGTTTTGAGACTAGCGGGAGGGGTGAGCAGTTCTTC. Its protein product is CASSFETSGRGEQFF.

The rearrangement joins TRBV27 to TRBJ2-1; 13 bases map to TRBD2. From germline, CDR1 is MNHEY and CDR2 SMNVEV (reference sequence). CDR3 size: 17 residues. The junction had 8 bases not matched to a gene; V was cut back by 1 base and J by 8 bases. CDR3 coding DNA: TGTGCCAGCAGTTTATTTGGGACTAGCGGGACCCGCGATGAGCAGTTCTTC. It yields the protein CASSLFGTSGTRDEQFF.

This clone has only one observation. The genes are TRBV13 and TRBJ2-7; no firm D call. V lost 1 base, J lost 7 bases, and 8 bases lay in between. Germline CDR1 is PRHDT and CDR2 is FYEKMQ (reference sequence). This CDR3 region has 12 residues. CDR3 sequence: CASSLVGKEQYF. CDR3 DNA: TGTGCCAGCAGCTTAGTAGGAAAAGAGCAGTACTTC.

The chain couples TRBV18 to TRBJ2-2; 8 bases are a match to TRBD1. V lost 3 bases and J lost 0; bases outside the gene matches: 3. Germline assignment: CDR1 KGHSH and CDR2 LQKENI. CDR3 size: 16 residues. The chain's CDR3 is CASSPRQGPNTGELFF. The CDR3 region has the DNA TGTGCCAGCTCACCTCGACAGGGGCCGAACACCGGGGAGCTGTTTTTT.

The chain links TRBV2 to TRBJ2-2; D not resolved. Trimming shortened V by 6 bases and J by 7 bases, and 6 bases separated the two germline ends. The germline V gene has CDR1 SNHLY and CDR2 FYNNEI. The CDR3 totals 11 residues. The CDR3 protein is CASRSGGELFF. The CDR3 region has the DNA TGTGCCAGCAGATCAGGCGGGGAGCTGTTTTTT. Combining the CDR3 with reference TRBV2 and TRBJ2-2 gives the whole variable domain EPEVTQTPSHQVTQMGQEVILRCVPISNHLYFYWYRQILGQKVEFLVSFYNNEISEKSEIFDDQFSVERPDGSNFTLKIRSTKLEDSAMYFCASRSGGELFFGEGSRLTVL.

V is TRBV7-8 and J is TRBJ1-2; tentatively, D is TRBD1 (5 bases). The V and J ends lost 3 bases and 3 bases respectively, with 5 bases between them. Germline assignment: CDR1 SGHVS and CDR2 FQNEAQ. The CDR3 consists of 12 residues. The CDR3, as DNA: TGTGCCAGCAGCTTGGGGGACTATGGCTACACCTTC. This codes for CASSLGDYGYTF.

Here the CDR3 DNA reads TGTGCCAGCAGCTCCCGGGACAGCTCCTACGAGCAGTACTTC. This codes for CASSSRDSSYEQYF. The rearrangement joins TRBV11-3 to TRBJ2-7; 7 bases agree with TRBD1. This CDR3 has 14 amino acids. The germline gives CDR1 SGHNT, CDR2 YENEEA. J gave up 0 bases and V 4 bases, and 3 bases lay outside the gene matches.

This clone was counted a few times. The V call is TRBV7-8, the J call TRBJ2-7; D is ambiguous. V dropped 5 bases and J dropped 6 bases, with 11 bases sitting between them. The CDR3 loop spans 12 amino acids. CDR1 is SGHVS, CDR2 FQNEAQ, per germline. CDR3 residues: CASSPRVGEQYF. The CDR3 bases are TGTGCCAGCAGCCCCCGGGTGGGCGAGCAGTACTTC. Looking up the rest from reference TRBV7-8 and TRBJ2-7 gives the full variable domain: GAGVSQSPRYKVAKRGQDVALRCDPISGHVSLFWYQQALGQGPEFLTYFQNEAQLDKSGLPSDRFFAERPEGSVSTLKIQRTQQEDSAVYLCASSPRVGEQYFGPGTRLTVT.

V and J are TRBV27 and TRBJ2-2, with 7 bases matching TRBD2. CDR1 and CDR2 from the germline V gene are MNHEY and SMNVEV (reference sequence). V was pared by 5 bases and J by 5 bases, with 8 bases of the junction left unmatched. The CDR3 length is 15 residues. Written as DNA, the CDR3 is TGTGCCAGCAGTCCACGACTAGCTCAAACCGGGGAGCTGTTTTTT. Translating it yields CASSPRLAQTGELFF.